The clone carrying this T cell receptor beta chain occurred a few times. This sample is drawn from a study of cytomegalovirus exposure and HLA in healthy donors. Primers: 60 Vbeta forward and 13 Jbeta reverse. Repertoires were generated with immunoSEQ multiplex PCR, while TCRdb's copy carries only in-frame clones and drops some. Of around 200,000 clones listed, roughly three quarters are singletons. Germline CDR1 is LGHNA and CDR2 is YNFKEQ. The V gene lost 1 base and the J gene lost 0 bases, with 4 bases spanning the gap. The CDR3 runs to 15 residues. The rearrangement links TRBV4-2 to TRBJ2-6; no firm D call. Material for sequencing was PBMCs. The TCR was taken from a woman between 18 and 30 years old in good health and CMV-seronegative. This CDR3 is CASSQASSGANVLTF. CDR3 sequence (DNA): TGTGCCAGCAGCCAAGCTTCCTCTGGGGCCAACGTCCTGACTTTC.